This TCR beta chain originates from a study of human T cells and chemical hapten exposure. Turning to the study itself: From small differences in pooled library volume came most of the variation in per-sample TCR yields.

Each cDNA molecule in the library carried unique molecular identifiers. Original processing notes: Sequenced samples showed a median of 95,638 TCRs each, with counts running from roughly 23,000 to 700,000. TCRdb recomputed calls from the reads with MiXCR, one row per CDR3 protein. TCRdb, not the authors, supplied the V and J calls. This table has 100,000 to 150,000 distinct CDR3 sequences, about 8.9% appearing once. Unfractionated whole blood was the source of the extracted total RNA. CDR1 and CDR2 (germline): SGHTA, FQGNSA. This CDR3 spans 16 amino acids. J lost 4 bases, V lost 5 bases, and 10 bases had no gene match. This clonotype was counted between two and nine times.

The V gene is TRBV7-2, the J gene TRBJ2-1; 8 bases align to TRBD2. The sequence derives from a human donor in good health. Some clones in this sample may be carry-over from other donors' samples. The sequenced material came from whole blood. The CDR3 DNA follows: TGTGCCAGCAGCCCCGGGGGGCGGGGGGCGTACAATGAGCAGTTCTTC. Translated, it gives CASSPGGRGAYNEQFF.